This T cell receptor beta chain emerged from a study of T cells in Graves' hyperthyroidism and ophthalmopathy. Findings of the study overall: Most expanded thyroid clonotypes above 0.001 also appeared in blood.

This CDR3 is 15 amino acids long. Germline V CDR1 and CDR2: SQVTM, ANQGSEA. The V gene lost 1 base and the J gene lost 5 bases, with 17 bases spanning the gap. This clonotype was found a few times. The antigen is unknown. Amplification of TCR beta CDR3 regions was performed using RNA transcripts as template. A set of HTBI primers served as the primers for a first-round RT-PCR of the TCR CDR3. Each CDR3 protein is one row after TCRdb ran MiXCR on the multiplex PCR reads. The data show approximately 690,000 distinct CDR3 sequences, under 25% seen once. Sequencing was performed on blood. The genes are TRBV29-1 and TRBJ1-2; weak D call: TRBD1 (6 bases). The sequence derives from a man under 40 with Graves' ophthalmopathy. Here the CDR3 reads CSVEGTAESAYGYTF. CDR3 DNA sequence: TGCAGCGTTGAAGGGACAGCCGAATCCGCTTATGGCTACACCTTC.